This section outlines one TCR beta chain sequence together with its context. Its cognate antigen is unknown. Possible read error: a much larger clone is one base away. This CDR3 has 13 amino acids. The germline V gene has CDR1 MNHEY and CDR2 SVGAGI. Constant-region reverse primers amplified full-length variable regions, followed by semi-nested Nested Universal Primer A PCR. TCRdb called the 5' RACE reads again in MiXCR, with one record for every CDR3 protein. The sample lists 35,000 to 50,000 distinct CDR3 sequences, 20% to 25% occurring once. Tregs were sorted as CD4+CD25+CD127-/low cells. General study findings and limits: Tumor Treg TCRs overlapped most with tumor naive CD4+ cells. Tumor memory CD4+ T cell TCR gene usage clustered with blood and lymph node memory CD4+ cells and lymph node naive CD4+ cells. Whole repertoires were not studied in the larger cohort, only one V-J beta rearrangement.

Sequencing was performed on Tregs sorted from blood. The clonotype comes from a female donor with breast cancer. V usage is TRBV6-5 and J usage is TRBJ1-2; TRBD1 matches 11 bases. CDR3 DNA sequence: TGTGTCAGCAGGCCGGACAGGGGGCCGGGCTACACCTTC. Translating it yields CVSRPDRGPGYTF.